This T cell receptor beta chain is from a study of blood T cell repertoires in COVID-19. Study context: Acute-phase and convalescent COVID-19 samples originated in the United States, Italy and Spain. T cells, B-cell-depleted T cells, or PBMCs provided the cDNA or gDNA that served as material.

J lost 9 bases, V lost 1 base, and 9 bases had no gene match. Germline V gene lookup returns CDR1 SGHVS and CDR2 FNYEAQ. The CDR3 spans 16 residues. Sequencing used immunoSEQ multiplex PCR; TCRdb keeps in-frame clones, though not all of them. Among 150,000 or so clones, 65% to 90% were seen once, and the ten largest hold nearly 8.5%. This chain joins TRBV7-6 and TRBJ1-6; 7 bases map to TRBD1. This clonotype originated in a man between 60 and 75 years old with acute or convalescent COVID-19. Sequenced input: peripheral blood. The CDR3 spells CASSLDRDRASSPLHF. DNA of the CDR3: TGTGCCAGCAGCTTAGATAGAGACAGGGCCAGTTCACCCCTCCACTTT.